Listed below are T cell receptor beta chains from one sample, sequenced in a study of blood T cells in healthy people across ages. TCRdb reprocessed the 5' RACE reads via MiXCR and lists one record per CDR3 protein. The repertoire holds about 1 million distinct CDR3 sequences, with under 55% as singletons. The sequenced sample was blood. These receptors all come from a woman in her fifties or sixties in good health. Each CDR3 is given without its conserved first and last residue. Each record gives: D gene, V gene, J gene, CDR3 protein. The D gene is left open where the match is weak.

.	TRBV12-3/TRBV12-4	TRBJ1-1	ASRVGGEAF
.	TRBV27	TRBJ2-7	ASRSLAGYEQY
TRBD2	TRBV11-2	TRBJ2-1	ASSLVASGATSSYSEQF
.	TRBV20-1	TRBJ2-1	SARPPLETDEQF
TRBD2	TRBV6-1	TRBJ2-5	ASSEGETSAKETQY
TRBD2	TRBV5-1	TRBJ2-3	ASSLTAGDIDTQY
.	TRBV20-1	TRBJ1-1	SAIPQGPEAF
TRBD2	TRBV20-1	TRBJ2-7	SAMASGRGEQY
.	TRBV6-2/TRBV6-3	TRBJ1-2	ASSYPRTSTYGYT
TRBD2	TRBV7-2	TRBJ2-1	ASSQQRGMRNEQF
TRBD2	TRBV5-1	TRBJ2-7	ASTFSSGLYEQY
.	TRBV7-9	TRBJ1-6	ASSKRGSPSNSLLH
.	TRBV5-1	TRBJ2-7	ASSPGGGRVYEQY
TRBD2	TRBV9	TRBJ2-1	ASSVGGTSSSPPNYNEQF
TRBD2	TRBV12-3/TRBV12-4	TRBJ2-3	ASSLSLGSGSSTDTQY
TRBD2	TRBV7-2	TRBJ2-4	ASSLRLAGTKENIQY
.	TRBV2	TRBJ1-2	ASAPAGATNYGYT
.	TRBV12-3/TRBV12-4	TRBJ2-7	ASSLGGDGLGEQY
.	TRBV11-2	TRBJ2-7	ASSFRATLRVYEQY
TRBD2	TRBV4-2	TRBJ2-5	ASSQDLGRETNQETQY
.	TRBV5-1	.	ASSLGLKGGEQY
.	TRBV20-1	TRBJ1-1	SARGHTEAF
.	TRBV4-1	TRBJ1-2	ASSQDRGGNPGGYT
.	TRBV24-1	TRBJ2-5	ATSGGRGDFPNEQY
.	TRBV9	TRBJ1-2	ATQDFNYGYT
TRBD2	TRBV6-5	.	ASSIAGGRETQY
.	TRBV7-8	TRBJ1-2	ASSHDPNSNYGYT
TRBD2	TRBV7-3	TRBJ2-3	ASSPGTSGRWGADTQY
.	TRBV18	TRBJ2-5	ASLRATQETQY
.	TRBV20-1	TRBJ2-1	TTSAVGGVYNEQF
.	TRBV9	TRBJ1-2	ASSVGGLNYGYT
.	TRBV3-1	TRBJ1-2	ASKLRGGVHGYT
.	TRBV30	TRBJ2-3	ASPGPSTDTQY
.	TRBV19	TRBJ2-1	ASSIGSREQF
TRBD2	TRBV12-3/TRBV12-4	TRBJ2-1	ASSLVVSTSVLEQF
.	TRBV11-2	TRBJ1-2	ASSLTGTSLGGYT
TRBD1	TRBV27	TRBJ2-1	ASTTDRGFYNEQF
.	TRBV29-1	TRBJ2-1	SGAAGHEQF
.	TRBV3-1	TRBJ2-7	ASSQDLLSEQY
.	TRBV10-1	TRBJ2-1	ASSVASERRNEQF
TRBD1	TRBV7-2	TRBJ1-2	ASSLVRDSPTNYGYT
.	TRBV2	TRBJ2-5	ASSPAGAGPETQY
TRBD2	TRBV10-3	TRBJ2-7	AARTSGNYEQY
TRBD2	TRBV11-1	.	ASSSRGGTSGSYEQY
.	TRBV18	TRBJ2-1	ASSPRDSHNEQF
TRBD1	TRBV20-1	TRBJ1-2	SAIKTGGVGYGYT
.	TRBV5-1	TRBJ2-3	ASLVRGDTDTQY
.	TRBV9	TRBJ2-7	ASSVEIGSSYEQY